A single T cell receptor beta chain is shown here with its context. The antigen is undetermined. Some clones are missing from TCRdb's copy, which holds only in-frame ones; the method was immunoSEQ multiplex PCR. Among about 100,000 clones, roughly 87% were seen once, and the ten largest hold 2% to 3%. The data belong to a study of T cell responses to AZD1222 COVID-19 vaccine. Overall study results and limits: Baseline seropositivity occurred in only six AZD1222 recipients. Sampling captured repertoires only after the peak T cell response. It should be noted that donors were predominantly white British and more often female, and clonal diversity was possibly underestimated. Unmutated variant regions reportedly attract nearly half of all spike-specific TCRs.

The CDR3 is made up of 15 amino acids. V shed 0 bases and J shed 3 bases, with 9 bases lying between them. From germline, CDR1 is ENHRY and CDR2 SYGVKD. This TCR came from an adult who received the AZD1222 COVID-19 vaccine. This rearrangement joins TRBV10-3 to TRBJ1-5; no definite D call. The specimen comprised peripheral blood, sampled 28 days after the second AZD1222 dose. The CDR3 nucleotides read TGTGCCATCAGTGAGTCCTTGGTGTACAATCAGCCCCAGCATTTT. Protein sequence: CAISESLVYNQPQHF.